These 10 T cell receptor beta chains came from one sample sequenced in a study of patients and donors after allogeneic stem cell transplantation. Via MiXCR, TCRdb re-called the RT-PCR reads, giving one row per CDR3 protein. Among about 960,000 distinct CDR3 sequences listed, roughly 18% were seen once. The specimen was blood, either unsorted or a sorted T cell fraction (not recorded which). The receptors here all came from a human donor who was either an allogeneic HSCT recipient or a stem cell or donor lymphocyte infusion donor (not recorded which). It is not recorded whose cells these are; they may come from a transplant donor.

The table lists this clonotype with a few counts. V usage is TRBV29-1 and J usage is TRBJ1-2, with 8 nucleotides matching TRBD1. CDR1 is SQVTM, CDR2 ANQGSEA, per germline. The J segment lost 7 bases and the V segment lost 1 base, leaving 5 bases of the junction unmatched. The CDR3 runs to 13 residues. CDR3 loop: CSVEAGGGSGYTF. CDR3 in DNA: TGCAGCGTTGAAGCAGGGGGCGGCTCTGGCTACACCTTC.

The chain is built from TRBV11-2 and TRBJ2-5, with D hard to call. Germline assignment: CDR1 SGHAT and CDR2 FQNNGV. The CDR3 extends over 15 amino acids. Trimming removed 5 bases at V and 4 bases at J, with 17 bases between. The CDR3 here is CASSPNIGVVETQYF. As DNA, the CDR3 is TGTGCCAGCAGCCCGAACATCGGAGTAGTAGAGACCCAGTACTTC.

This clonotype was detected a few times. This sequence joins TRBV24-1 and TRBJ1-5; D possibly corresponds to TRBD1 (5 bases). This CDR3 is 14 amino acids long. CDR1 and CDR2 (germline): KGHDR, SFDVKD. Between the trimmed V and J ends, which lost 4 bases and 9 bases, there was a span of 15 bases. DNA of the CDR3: TGTGCCACCAGTGAACACGGACACCTACCGCCCCAGCATTTT. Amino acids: CATSEHGHLPPQHF.

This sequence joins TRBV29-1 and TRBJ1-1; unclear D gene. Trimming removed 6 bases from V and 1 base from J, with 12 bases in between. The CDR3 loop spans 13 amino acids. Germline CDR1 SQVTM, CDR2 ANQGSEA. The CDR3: CSVLDGKNTEAFF. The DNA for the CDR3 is TGCAGCGTCTTAGACGGCAAGAACACTGAAGCTTTCTTT.

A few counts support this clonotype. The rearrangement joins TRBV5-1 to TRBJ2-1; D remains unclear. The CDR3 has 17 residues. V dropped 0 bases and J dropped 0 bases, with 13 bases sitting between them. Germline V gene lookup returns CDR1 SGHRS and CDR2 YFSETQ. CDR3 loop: CASSLAGGKTSYNEQFF. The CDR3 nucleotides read TGCGCCAGCAGCTTGGCCGGCGGAAAGACCTCCTACAATGAGCAGTTCTTC.

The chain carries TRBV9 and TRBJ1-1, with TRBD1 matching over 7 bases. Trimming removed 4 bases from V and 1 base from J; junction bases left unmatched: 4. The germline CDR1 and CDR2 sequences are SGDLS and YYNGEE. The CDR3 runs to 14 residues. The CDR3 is CASSTRQGNTEAFF. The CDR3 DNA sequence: TGTGCCAGCAGCACCCGACAGGGGAACACTGAAGCTTTCTTT.

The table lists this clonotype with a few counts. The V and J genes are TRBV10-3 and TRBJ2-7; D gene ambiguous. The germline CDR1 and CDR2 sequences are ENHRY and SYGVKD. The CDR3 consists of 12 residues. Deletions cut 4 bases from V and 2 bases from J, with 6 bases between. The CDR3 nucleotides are TGTGCCATCAGTGCCCTAACCTACGAGCAGTACTTC. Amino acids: CAISALTYEQYF.

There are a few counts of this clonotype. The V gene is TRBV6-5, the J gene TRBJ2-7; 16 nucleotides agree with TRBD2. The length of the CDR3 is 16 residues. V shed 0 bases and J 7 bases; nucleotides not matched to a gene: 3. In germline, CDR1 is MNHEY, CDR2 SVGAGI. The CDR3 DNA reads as TGTGCCAGCAGTTACTCGGGACTAGCGGGAGGGTATGAGCAGTACTTC. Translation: CASSYSGLAGGYEQYF.

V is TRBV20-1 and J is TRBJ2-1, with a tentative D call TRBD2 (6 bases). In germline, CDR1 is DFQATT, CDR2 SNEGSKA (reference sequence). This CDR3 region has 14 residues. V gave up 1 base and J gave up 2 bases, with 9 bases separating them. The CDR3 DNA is TGCAGTGCTAGAGCTGGGACTGCCTACAATGAGCAGTTCTTC. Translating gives CSARAGTAYNEQFF.

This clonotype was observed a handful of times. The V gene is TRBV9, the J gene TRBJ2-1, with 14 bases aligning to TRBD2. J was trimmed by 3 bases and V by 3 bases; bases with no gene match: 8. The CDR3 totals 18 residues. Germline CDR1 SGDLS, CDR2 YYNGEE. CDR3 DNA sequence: TGTGCCAGCAGCGCCCCCCCGGGACTAGCGGGAGTCTACAATGAGCAGTTCTTC. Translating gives CASSAPPGLAGVYNEQFF.